Sequencing of this T cell receptor (beta chain) was carried out in a study of cytomegalovirus exposure and HLA in healthy donors. Study-wide points: Most sequenced TCRs were rare (though some public TCRs occurred in many donors). The study recorded 160 or so TCR beta chains that were cytomegalovirus-associated.

In its sample, this clone was seen a few times. What it binds is unknown. The protocol was immunoSEQ multiplex PCR, while the TCRdb copy is restricted to in-frame clones and leaves out a portion. The sample holds more than 95,000 clones, 88% seen once. With 2 bases clipped from V and 5 bases from J, the junction kept 5 bases outside the gene matches. CDR1 MNHNS and CDR2 SASEGT come from the germline V gene. The CDR3 covers 15 residues. These donors were members of the approximately 110-subject validation cohort, a group separate from the roughly 670-subject first cohort. The origin of this receptor is a man younger than 30 in good health and CMV-seronegative. The chain has TRBV6-1 and TRBJ2-1; 8 bases agree with TRBD2. The sequenced sample consisted of PBMCs. The CDR3 DNA reads TGTGCCAGCAGTGAACTAGCGGGTGGTAACAATGAGCAGTTCTTC. This gives the protein CASSELAGGNNEQFF.